The present entry profiles one TCR beta chain with its context. cDNA carried unique molecular identifiers, and a universal primer site was added by template switching. TCRdb called the 5' RACE reads again in MiXCR, with one record for every CDR3 protein. Here the sample spans 450,000 or so distinct CDR3 sequences, more than 13% being singletons. The data stem from a study of identical twins. The germline V gene has CDR1 SNHLY and CDR2 FYNNEI. V shed 4 bases and J shed 5 bases, with 12 bases lying between them. CDR3 size: 14 residues. These data also formed part of another study, on yellow fever vaccine responses in identical twins.

The chain is built from TRBV2 and TRBJ1-5; a possible D gene is TRBD1 (5 bases). Sequencing input: CD4+ T cells sorted from blood. The clonotype was recovered from a woman younger than 35 in good health. Here the CDR3 reads CASSAGFLHQPQHF. CDR3 in DNA: TGTGCCAGCAGTGCAGGGTTCCTCCATCAGCCCCAGCATTTT.